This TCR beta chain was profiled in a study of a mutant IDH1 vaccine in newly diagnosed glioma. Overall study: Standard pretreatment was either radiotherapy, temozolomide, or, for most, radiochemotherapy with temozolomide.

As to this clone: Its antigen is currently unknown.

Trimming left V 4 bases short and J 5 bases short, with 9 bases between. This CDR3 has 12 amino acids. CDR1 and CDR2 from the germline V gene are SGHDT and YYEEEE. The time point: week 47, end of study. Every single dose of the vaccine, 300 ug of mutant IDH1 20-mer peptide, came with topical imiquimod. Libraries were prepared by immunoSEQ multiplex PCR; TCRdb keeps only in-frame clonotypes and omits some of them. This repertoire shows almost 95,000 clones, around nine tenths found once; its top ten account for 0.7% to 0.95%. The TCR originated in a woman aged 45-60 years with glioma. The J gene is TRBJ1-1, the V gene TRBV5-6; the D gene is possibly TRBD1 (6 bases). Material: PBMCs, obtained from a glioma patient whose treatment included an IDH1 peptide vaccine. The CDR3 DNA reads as TGTGCCAGCAGCGCAGGGGTTACTGAAGCTTTCTTT. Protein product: CASSAGVTEAFF.